This TCR beta chain was documented in a study of PD-1 blockade in classical Hodgkin lymphoma. Notes on this clone: What it binds is not known.

Time point of the sample: cycle 4 day 1 (C4D1), after 6 weeks of nivolumab. Relapses following autologous stem cell transplantation were seen in all patients, with brentuximab vedotin exposure varying. TCRdb's table, derived via immunoSEQ multiplex PCR, lists solely in-frame clones and lacks some. The profile shows tens of thousands of clones, roughly nine tenths of them singletons. Deletions cut 5 bases from V and 7 bases from J, with 11 bases between. Germline CDR1 and CDR2: DFQATT and SNEGSKA (reference sequence). The CDR3 runs 11 residues. Overall study findings and caveats: Baseline diversity resembling that of newly diagnosed patients was seen in complete responders.

The receptor was derived from a human donor with classical Hodgkin lymphoma. Source: peripheral blood mononuclear cells (PBMCs), taken before the fourth cycle of nivolumab. The chain combines TRBV20-1 with TRBJ1-2; the D is unclear. The CDR3 DNA is TGCAGTGCTGGAGCAGTAGGTGGCTACACCTTC. Protein product: CSAGAVGGYTF.